This TCR beta chain was captured in a study of CD8+CD57+ T cells in acquired aplastic anemia. The wider study: Sorting CD4+ and CD8+ cells gave DNA averaging around 3 ug. On average, healthy donors gave 9 million to 11 million reads for CD4+ cells.

Findings and limits, study-wide: Patients and controls shared 25 to 30 CD8+ CDR3 sequences, which appeared highly expressed in patients and within their immunodominant clones.

This CDR3 has 17 residues. Germline V gene lookup returns CDR1 LGHNA and CDR2 YNFKEQ. The ends lost 4 bases at V and 16 bases at J; junction bases unmatched: 20. The template for TCR beta VDJ and CDR3 sequence profiling was genomic DNA. TCRdb re-called the reads with MiXCR, one entry per CDR3 protein. The sample records a few hundred thousand distinct CDR3 sequences, roughly 33% being singletons. As for this clonotype: No antigen is known for it.

This chain connects TRBV4-2 to TRBJ2-1, with 12 bases that match TRBD2. This clonotype originated in a human donor in good health, serving as a control. Material for sequencing was sorted CD4+, CD8+, or CD8+CD57+ T cells (not recorded which) from PBMCs. CDR3 sequence: CASSRRLAGAVVGPGFF. The CDR3 nucleotides read TGTGCCAGCAGCCGTCGACTAGCGGGAGCCGTCGTCGGGCCTGGTTTCTTC.